A single sample is the source of the 31 T cell receptor beta chains below, sequenced in a study of CD8 T cells in Susac syndrome. It was with random hexamers that about 0.45 to 1 ug RNA was reverse transcribed. TCRdb independently ran MiXCR on the immunoSEQ multiplex PCR reads; one entry per CDR3 protein. The sample consists of fewer than 200,000 distinct CDR3 sequences, 75% to 95% of them appearing once. The sequenced sample was CD4+ T cells from PBMCs. These receptors all stem from a human donor with Susac syndrome.

The rearrangement links TRBV25-1 to TRBJ2-4; D tentatively fits TRBD1 or TRBD2 (5 bases each). In germline, CDR1 is MGHDK, CDR2 SYGVNS. This CDR3 spans 15 amino acids. Trimming pared 0 bases from V and 7 bases from J, leaving 13 bases between. CDR3 DNA sequence: TGTGCCAGCAGTGAATATGGGGGATTCGGGAACATTCAGTACTTC. Translating gives CASSEYGGFGNIQYF.

This chain connects TRBV29-1 to TRBJ2-1, with 9 nucleotides matching TRBD2. This CDR3 is built from 13 residues. V shed 7 bases, J shed 4 bases, and the junction held 5 bases outside the gene matches. Germline CDR1 is SQVTM and CDR2 is ANQGSEA. Here the CDR3 reads CSAGTSSYNEQFF. The CDR3 coding sequence is TGCAGCGCCGGGACTAGCAGTTACAATGAGCAGTTCTTC.

A single count supports this clonotype. Here the CDR3 omits its conserved ending phenylalanine or tryptophan, so a read error is the likely source. The chain joins TRBV5-6 to TRBJ2-7; 10 nucleotides match TRBD2. CDR3 length equals 13 residues. The V gene end was trimmed by 7 bases and the J gene end by 6 bases; junction bases not matched to a gene: 7. Germline values: CDR1 SGHDT, CDR2 YYEEEE. CDR3 nucleotides: TGTGCCAGCGGAGCGGGAGGGCCCCTCGAGCAGTACTTG. This gives the protein CASGAGGPLEQYL.

The V call is TRBV5-1, the J call TRBJ2-3; TRBD2 matches 7 bases. The CDR3 runs 15 residues. Germline trimming cut 0 bases from V and 1 base from J; bases unmatched to any gene: 2. The V gene's germline CDR1 is SGHRS and CDR2 YFSETQ. This CDR3 is CASSLGGGGTDTQYF. DNA of the CDR3: TGCGCCAGCAGCTTGGGCGGGGGAGGCACAGATACGCAGTATTTT.

This clonotype was seen just once. The V gene is TRBV20-1, the J gene TRBJ2-3; maybe TRBD1 (6 bases). The germline V gene has CDR1 DFQATT and CDR2 SNEGSKA (reference sequence). Trimming stripped 7 bases from V and 7 bases from J, with 12 bases between. This CDR3 comprises 11 residues. The CDR3 DNA sequence: TGCAGTGTTTACAGGGTAAATACGCAGTATTTT. Its protein product is CSVYRVNTQYF.

The chain employs TRBV29-1 and TRBJ2-7; maybe TRBD1 (5 bases). Trimming shortened V by 7 bases and J by 3 bases, and 13 bases separated the two germline ends. There are 12 residues in the CDR3. CDR1 and CDR2 (germline): SQVTM, ANQGSEA. DNA for the CDR3: TGCAGCGCCCTAGACAGCAACTACGAGCAGTACTTC. Its protein product is CSALDSNYEQYF.

The gene calls are TRBV29-1 and TRBJ2-5; perhaps TRBD1 as D (5 bases). Trimming stripped 3 bases from V and 1 base from J, with 12 bases between. CDR3 length: 14 residues. The germline V gene encodes CDR1 SQVTM and CDR2 ANQGSEA. The CDR3 DNA reads as TGCAGCGTTGATCTTGGACAACCCCAAGAGACCCAGTACTTC. Its protein product is CSVDLGQPQETQYF.

The CDR3 DNA follows: TGCAGTGCTGATGACTCAAACTATGGCTACACCTTC. Translation gives CSADDSNYGYTF. The chain uses TRBV20-1 and TRBJ1-2, with unresolved D. V was shortened by 5 bases and J by 2 bases, with 9 bases between the two germline ends. Germline CDR1 DFQATT, CDR2 SNEGSKA (reference sequence). The CDR3 sequence is 12 residues long.

The chain recombines TRBV7-9 with TRBJ2-1; TRBD2 agrees at 10 bases. The CDR3 loop spans 19 amino acids. Germline V gene sequence: CDR1 SEHNR, CDR2 FQNEAQ (reference sequence). V lost 3 bases, J lost 6 bases, and 17 bases stayed unmatched. CDR3 loop: CASSFWPSGRRIPSNEQFF. The CDR3 nucleotides read TGTGCCAGCAGCTTCTGGCCTAGCGGGAGAAGGATTCCATCCAATGAGCAGTTCTTC.

The chain employs TRBV18 and TRBJ2-1; TRBD2 matches 7 bases. After removal of 5 bases from V and 6 bases from J, the junction contained 7 bases not matched to a gene. The CDR3 consists of 14 residues. In germline, CDR1 is KGHSH, CDR2 LQKENI. This chain's CDR3 is CASSDSGPGNEQFF. Written as DNA, the CDR3 is TGTGCCAGCTCAGATAGCGGGCCTGGCAATGAGCAGTTCTTC.

This sequence joins TRBV6-5 and TRBJ1-3; tentative D call: TRBD1 (6 bases). Deletions cut 0 bases from V and 3 bases from J, with 9 bases between. CDR1 and CDR2 from the germline V gene are MNHEY and SVGAGI. The length of the CDR3 is 15 residues. The CDR3 is CASSYSQGLGNTIYF. CDR3 nucleotides: TGTGCCAGCAGTTACTCGCAGGGGCTTGGAAACACCATATATTTT.

The rearrangement joins TRBV12-3 or TRBV12-4 to TRBJ1-2; D not resolved. CDR3 length: 14 amino acids. V was clipped by 6 bases and J by 4 bases, with 15 bases between them. CDR3 sequence reads: CASSPLLGAYGYTF. The CDR3 DNA is TGTGCCAGCAGCCCACTACTGGGTGCCTATGGCTACACCTTC.

The gene calls are TRBV12-3 or TRBV12-4 and TRBJ2-3, with 7 bases aligning to TRBD1. V shed 6 bases and J 4 bases; nucleotides not matched to a gene: 4. This CDR3 has 13 amino acids. DNA of the CDR3: TGTGCCAGCAGGCAGACAGGGTCAGATACGCAGTATTTT. Translating gives CASRQTGSDTQYF.

V is TRBV10-2 and J is TRBJ2-1; 7 nucleotides align to TRBD1. The CDR3 is 14 residues long. Germline values: CDR1 WSHSY, CDR2 SAAADI. The junction had 13 bases not matched to a gene; V was cut back by 11 bases and J by 6 bases. CDR3 in amino acids: CAGRDRWVVNEQFF. CDR3 bases: TGCGCCGGCCGGGACAGATGGGTTGTCAATGAGCAGTTCTTC.

The chain uses TRBV20-1 and TRBJ1-6; no clear D gene. V dropped 3 bases and J dropped 10 bases, with 19 bases sitting between them. Germline CDR1 DFQATT, CDR2 SNEGSKA (reference sequence). The CDR3 covers 15 residues. The CDR3: CSASSSGFRESPLHF. In DNA, the CDR3 is TGCAGTGCTAGTTCATCGGGATTTCGTGAGTCACCCCTCCACTTT.

This clonotype was detected once. V usage is TRBV9 and J usage is TRBJ1-1, with D perhaps matching TRBD1 (5 bases). CDR1 is SGDLS and CDR2 is YYNGEE in the germline V gene. The CDR3 has 14 residues. Trimming shortened V by 0 bases and J by 1 base, and 7 bases separated the two germline ends. The CDR3 DNA sequence: TGTGCCAGCAGCGTAGTAGGACAGAACACTGAAGCTTTCTTT. As protein: CASSVVGQNTEAFF.

The rearrangement links TRBV6-5 to TRBJ2-7; D is possibly TRBD2 (6 bases). From germline, CDR1 is MNHEY and CDR2 SVGAGI. The CDR3 totals 12 residues. Trimming removed 6 bases at V and 6 bases at J, with 12 bases between. The CDR3 region is CASRGGRVEQYF. CDR3 DNA: TGTGCCAGCAGGGGGGGTCGGGTCGAGCAGTACTTC.

V gene TRBV7-8 combines with J gene TRBJ2-1; TRBD2 might be the D (5 bases). Germline CDR1 SGHVS, CDR2 FQNEAQ. Trimming pared 6 bases from V and 4 bases from J, leaving 13 bases between. There are 14 residues in the CDR3. CDR3 region: CASRVALAYNEQFF. DNA of the CDR3: TGTGCCAGCAGGGTAGCGTTAGCGTACAATGAGCAGTTCTTC.

Here the CDR3 reads CSARATSGRGPNYGYTF. CDR3 DNA sequence: TGCAGTGCTAGAGCCACCTCGGGACGGGGACCTAACTATGGCTACACCTTC. The chain combines TRBV20-1 with TRBJ1-2, with D possibly TRBD1 on 5 matching bases. The CDR3 totals 17 residues. Germline CDR1 is DFQATT and CDR2 is SNEGSKA (reference sequence). The ends were cut back, 1 base at V and 0 bases at J, with 18 bases in the middle.

The V and J genes are TRBV28 and TRBJ2-1, with D possibly being TRBD2 (5 bases). The germline CDR1 and CDR2 sequences are MDHEN and SYDVKM. The CDR3 has 17 residues. Trimming left V 6 bases short and J 0 bases short, with 18 bases between. The CDR3 coding sequence is TGTGCCAGCAGCCATTCTCCGGACTCACACTCCTACAATGAGCAGTTCTTC. Translation gives CASSHSPDSHSYNEQFF.

This clonotype was recorded only once. The V gene is TRBV20-1, the J gene TRBJ2-1; D may correspond to TRBD1 or TRBD2 (5 bases each). With 5 bases removed from V and 10 bases from J, the gap between germline ends came to 27 bases. Germline CDR1 reads DFQATT; CDR2 reads SNEGSKA (reference sequence). This CDR3 has 16 amino acids. For the CDR3, the DNA is TGCAGTGCTCGAGGAAGTGGGCTAGTCCGGGGCTGGGAGCAGTTCTTC. This translates into CSARGSGLVRGWEQFF.

The chain combines TRBV19 with TRBJ1-1; D is uncertain. V gave up 6 bases and J gave up 0 bases, with 14 bases separating them. The CDR3 runs 15 residues. Germline CDR1 is LNHDA and CDR2 is SQIVND (reference sequence). CDR3 in amino acids: CASRVGSLMNTEAFF. The DNA of the CDR3 is TGTGCCAGTAGGGTCGGCAGCCTGATGAACACTGAAGCTTTCTTT. The full variable domain, with the rest looked up from reference TRBV19 and TRBJ1-1, is DGGITQSPKYLFRKEGQNVTLSCEQNLNHDAMYWYRQDPGQGLRLIYYSQIVNDFQKGDIAEGYSVSREKKESFPLTVTSAQKNPTAFYLCASRVGSLMNTEAFFGQGTRLTVV.

V gene TRBV28 combines with J gene TRBJ2-3; TRBD2 matches 12 bases. With 3 bases clipped from V and 11 bases from J, the junction kept 12 bases outside the gene matches. The CDR3 extends over 16 amino acids. Germline V gives CDR1 MDHEN, CDR2 SYDVKM. The CDR3 protein is CASSFRATSGGVGQYF. The DNA for the CDR3 is TGTGCCAGCAGTTTTCGGGCGACTAGCGGGGGCGTTGGGCAGTATTTT. Together with reference TRBV28 and TRBJ2-3, the CDR3 gives the full variable domain: DVKVTQSSRYLVKRTGEKVFLECVQDMDHENMFWYRQDPGLGLRLIYFSYDVKMKEKGDIPEGYSVSREKKERFSLILESASTNQTSMYLCASSFRATSGGVGQYFGPGTRLTVL.

V usage is TRBV28 and J usage is TRBJ1-1; D perhaps matches TRBD1 (6 bases). Germline-derived CDR1 and CDR2 are MDHEN and SYDVKM. With 7 bases removed from V and 0 bases from J, the gap between germline ends came to 15 bases. The CDR3 loop spans 15 amino acids. In DNA form, the CDR3 reads TGTGCCAGCATCACACCCACAGGGATGAACACTGAAGCTTTCTTT. It codes for CASITPTGMNTEAFF.

The chain carries TRBV27 and TRBJ1-5; D unclear. The V and J ends lost 3 bases and 9 bases respectively, with 12 bases between them. Germline V lookup: CDR1 MNHEY, CDR2 SMNVEV (reference sequence). The CDR3 runs 13 residues. CDR3 DNA: TGTGCCAGCAGTTTCTCCATTACGTGGCCCCAGCATTTT. The encoded protein is CASSFSITWPQHF.

The chain links TRBV9 to TRBJ2-1, with TRBD2 matching over 13 bases. The CDR3 loop spans 18 amino acids. CDR1 and CDR2 from the germline V gene are SGDLS and YYNGEE. V shed 0 bases and J 5 bases; nucleotides not matched to a gene: 8. The CDR3 DNA reads as TGTGCCAGCAGCGTAGAGTTACTACTAGCGGGAGGGAACAATGAGCAGTTCTTC. As protein: CASSVELLLAGGNNEQFF.

This clonotype was observed a single time. The chain links TRBV20-1 to TRBJ2-1; D not resolved. V lost 3 bases and J 0 bases, leaving 12 bases between the germline ends. The CDR3 sequence is 15 residues long. Per germline, CDR1 DFQATT and CDR2 SNEGSKA (reference sequence). This CDR3 reads CSARFSGRSYNEQFF. For the CDR3, the DNA is TGCAGTGCTAGGTTCTCCGGGCGCTCCTACAATGAGCAGTTCTTC.

The rearrangement joins TRBV20-1 to TRBJ2-2; tentative D call: TRBD2 (6 bases). Germline V gene lookup returns CDR1 DFQATT and CDR2 SNEGSKA (reference sequence). This CDR3 contains 14 residues. With 2 bases removed from V and 3 bases from J, the gap between germline ends came to 10 bases. Here the CDR3 DNA reads TGCAGTGCTAGACGTGAGCGGGACACCGGGGAGCTGTTTTTT. This gives the protein CSARRERDTGELFF.

The chain combines TRBV9 with TRBJ2-1; D tentatively reads TRBD1 or TRBD2 (5 bases each). The CDR3 covers 14 residues. Trimming stripped 0 bases from V and 9 bases from J, with 13 bases between. Germline values: CDR1 SGDLS, CDR2 YYNGEE. The CDR3 loop reads CASSVEGPGPEQFF. DNA for the CDR3: TGTGCCAGCAGCGTAGAGGGGCCGGGACCTGAGCAGTTCTTC. The complete variable domain, with remaining parts taken from reference TRBV9 and TRBJ2-1, reads DSGVTQTPKHLITATGQRVTLRCSPRSGDLSVYWYQQSLDQGLQFLIQYYNGEERAKGNILERFSAQQFPDLHSELNLSSLELGDSALYFCASSVEGPGPEQFFGPGTRLTVL.

This sequence joins TRBV11-2 and TRBJ1-4, with a possible D match to TRBD1 (6 bases). Trimming took off 1 base at V and 8 bases at J, with 14 bases between the two ends. The CDR3 consists of 15 residues. Germline loops: CDR1 SGHAT, CDR2 FQNNGV. CDR3 DNA: TGTGCCAGCAGCTTAGGGGACAAGCGTCAGGAAAAACTGTTTTTT. Its translation: CASSLGDKRQEKLFF.

This chain joins TRBV20-1 and TRBJ2-3; 14 bases align to TRBD2. Looked up from germline, CDR1 is DFQATT and CDR2 is SNEGSKA (reference sequence). This CDR3 contains 17 residues. The V gene end was trimmed by 0 bases and the J gene end by 4 bases; junction bases not matched to a gene: 6. CDR3 in amino acids: CSARDMRTSGRPDTQYF. The CDR3 DNA reads as TGCAGTGCTAGAGATATGAGGACTAGCGGGAGGCCAGATACGCAGTATTTT.